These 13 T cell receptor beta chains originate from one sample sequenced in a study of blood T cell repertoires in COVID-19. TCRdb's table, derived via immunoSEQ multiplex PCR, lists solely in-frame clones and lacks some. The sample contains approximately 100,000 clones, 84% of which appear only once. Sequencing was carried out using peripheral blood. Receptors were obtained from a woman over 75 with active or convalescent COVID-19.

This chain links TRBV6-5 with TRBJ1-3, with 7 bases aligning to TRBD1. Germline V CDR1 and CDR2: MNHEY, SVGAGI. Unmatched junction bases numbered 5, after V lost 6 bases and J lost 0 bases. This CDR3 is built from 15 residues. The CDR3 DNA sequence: TGTGCCAGCAGCCTTCAGGGGGACTCTGGAAACACCATATATTTT. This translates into CASSLQGDSGNTIYF.

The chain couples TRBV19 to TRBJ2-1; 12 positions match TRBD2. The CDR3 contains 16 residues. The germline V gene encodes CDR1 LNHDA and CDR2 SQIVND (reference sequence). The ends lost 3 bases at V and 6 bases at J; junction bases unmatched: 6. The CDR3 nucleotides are TGTGCCAGTAGTATCCTAGCGGGAGGGAGTCTCAATGAGCAGTTCTTC. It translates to CASSILAGGSLNEQFF.

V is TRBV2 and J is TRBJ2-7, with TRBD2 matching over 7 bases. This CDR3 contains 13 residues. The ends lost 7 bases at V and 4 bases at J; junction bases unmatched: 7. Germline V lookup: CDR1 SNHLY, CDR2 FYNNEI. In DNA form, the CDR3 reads TGTGCCAGCAATTCGGGAGGAGTGTACGAGCAGTACTTC. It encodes CASNSGGVYEQYF. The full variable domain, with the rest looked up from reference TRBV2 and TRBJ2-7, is EPEVTQTPSHQVTQMGQEVILRCVPISNHLYFYWYRQILGQKVEFLVSFYNNEISEKSEIFDDQFSVERPDGSNFTLKIRSTKLEDSAMYFCASNSGGVYEQYFGPGTRLTVT.

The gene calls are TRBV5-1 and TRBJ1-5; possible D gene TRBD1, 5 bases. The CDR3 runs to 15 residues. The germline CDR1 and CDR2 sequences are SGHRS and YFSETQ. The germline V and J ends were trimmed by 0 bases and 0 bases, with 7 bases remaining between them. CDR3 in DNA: TGCGCCAGCAGCTTGGAGGGGTATAGCAATCAGCCCCAGCATTTT. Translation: CASSLEGYSNQPQHF.

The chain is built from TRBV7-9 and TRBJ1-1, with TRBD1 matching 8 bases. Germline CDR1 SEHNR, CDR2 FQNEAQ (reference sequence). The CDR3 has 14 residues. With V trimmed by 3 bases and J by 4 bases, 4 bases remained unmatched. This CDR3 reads CASSFQGAVTEAFF. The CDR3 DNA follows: TGTGCCAGCAGCTTTCAGGGGGCGGTCACTGAAGCTTTCTTT.

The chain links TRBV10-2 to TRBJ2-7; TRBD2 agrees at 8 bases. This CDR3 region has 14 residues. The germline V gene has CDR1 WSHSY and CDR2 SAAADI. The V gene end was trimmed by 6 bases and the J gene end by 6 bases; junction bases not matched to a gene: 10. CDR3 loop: CASSPPGGPAEQYF. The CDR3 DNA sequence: TGCGCCAGCAGCCCTCCGGGAGGGCCTGCCGAGCAGTACTTC.

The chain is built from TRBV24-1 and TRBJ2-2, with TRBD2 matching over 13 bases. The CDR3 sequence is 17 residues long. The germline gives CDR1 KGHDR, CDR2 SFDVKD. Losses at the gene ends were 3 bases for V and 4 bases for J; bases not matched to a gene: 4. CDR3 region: CATSDPRTSGSTGELFF. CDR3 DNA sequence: TGTGCCACCAGTGATCCCCGGACTAGCGGGAGCACCGGGGAGCTGTTTTTT.

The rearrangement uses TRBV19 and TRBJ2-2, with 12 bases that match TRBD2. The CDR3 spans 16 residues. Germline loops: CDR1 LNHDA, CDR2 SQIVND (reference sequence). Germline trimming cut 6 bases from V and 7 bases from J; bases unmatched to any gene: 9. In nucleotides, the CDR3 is TGTGCCAGTAGCCCTCAAACTAGCGGGAGGAACGGGGAGCTGTTTTTT. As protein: CASSPQTSGRNGELFF.

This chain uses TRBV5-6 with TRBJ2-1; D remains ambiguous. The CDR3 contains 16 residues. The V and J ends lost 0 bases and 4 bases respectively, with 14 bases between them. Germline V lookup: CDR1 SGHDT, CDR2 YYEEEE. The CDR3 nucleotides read TGTGCCAGCAGCTTGGGCCTCTCTACCTTTTACAATGAGCAGTTCTTC. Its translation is CASSLGLSTFYNEQFF.

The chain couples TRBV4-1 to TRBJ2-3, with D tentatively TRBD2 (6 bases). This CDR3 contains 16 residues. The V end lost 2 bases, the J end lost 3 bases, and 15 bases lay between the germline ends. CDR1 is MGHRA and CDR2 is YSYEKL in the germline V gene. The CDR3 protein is CASSQRLTGETDTQYF. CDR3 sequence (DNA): TGCGCCAGCAGCCAACGGCTAACGGGAGAGACAGATACGCAGTATTTT.

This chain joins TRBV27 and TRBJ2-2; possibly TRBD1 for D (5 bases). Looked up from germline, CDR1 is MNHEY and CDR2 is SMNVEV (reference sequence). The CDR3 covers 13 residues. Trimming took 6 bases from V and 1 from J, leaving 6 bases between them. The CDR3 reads CASRGQNTGELFF. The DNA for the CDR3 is TGTGCCAGCAGAGGACAGAACACCGGGGAGCTGTTTTTT.

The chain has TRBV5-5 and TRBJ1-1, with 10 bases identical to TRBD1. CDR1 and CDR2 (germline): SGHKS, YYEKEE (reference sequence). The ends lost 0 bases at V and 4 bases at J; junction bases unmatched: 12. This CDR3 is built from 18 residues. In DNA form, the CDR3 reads TGTGCCAGCAGCTTGGGGGCCCCGACAGGGGGCGGGAGCACTGAAGCTTTCTTT. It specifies CASSLGAPTGGGSTEAFF.

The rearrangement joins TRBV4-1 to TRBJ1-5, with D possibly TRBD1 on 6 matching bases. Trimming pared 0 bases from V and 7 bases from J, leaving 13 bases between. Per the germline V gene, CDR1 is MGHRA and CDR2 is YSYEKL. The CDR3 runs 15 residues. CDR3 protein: CASSQDLGAIQPQHF. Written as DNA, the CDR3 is TGCGCCAGCAGCCAAGATCTGGGGGCTATCCAGCCCCAGCATTTT.